Below are 6 T cell receptor beta chains sequenced from a single sample in a study of PD-L1 blockade in urothelial cancer. Clones were sequenced by immunoSEQ multiplex PCR, and TCRdb holds only the in-frame ones, with some missing. The top ten clones hold roughly 2.4% of a sample with more than 95,000 clones, about 82% of them seen once. As to time point: peripheral blood 6 weeks after treatment start. The input for sequencing was PBMCs, taken around atezolizumab (anti-PD-L1) treatment. Receptors were obtained from a man aged 50 to 59 with urothelial cancer.

J is TRBJ1-1 and V is TRBV10-3; D unclear. CDR3 length: 15 amino acids. V was pared by 0 bases and J by 10 bases, with 18 bases between. Germline lookup yields CDR1 ENHRY and CDR2 SYGVKD. The CDR3: CAISESRDRVSGAFF. The DNA of the CDR3 is TGTGCCATCAGTGAGTCGAGGGATCGGGTCAGTGGAGCTTTCTTT.

This clone has only a few counts. The chain links TRBV5-5 to TRBJ1-4; D possibly corresponds to TRBD1 (6 bases). The CDR3 extends over 14 amino acids. Looked up from germline, CDR1 is SGHKS and CDR2 is YYEKEE (reference sequence). V shed 3 bases and J shed 7 bases, with 13 bases lying between them. Here the CDR3 DNA reads TGTGCCAGCAGCTCCGCAGGGGCAGGTGAAAAACTGTTTTTT. Its translation: CASSSAGAGEKLFF.

The gene calls are TRBV28 and TRBJ2-7; unclear D gene. CDR1 is MDHEN and CDR2 is SYDVKM in the germline V gene. Trimming removed 1 base from V and 3 bases from J, with 13 bases in between. The CDR3 loop spans 15 amino acids. For the CDR3, the DNA is TGTGCCAGCAGTTTATCCTCAAGAGCTGACTACGAGCAGTACTTC. Encoded protein: CASSLSSRADYEQYF.

V is TRBV29-1 and J is TRBJ1-2, with no clear D. This CDR3 contains 11 residues. The V end lost 3 bases, the J end lost 6 bases, and 8 bases lay between the germline ends. CDR1 is SQVTM and CDR2 is ANQGSEA in the germline V gene. The CDR3 nucleotides read TGCAGCGTTGAGCACACAAATGGCTACACCTTC. It encodes CSVEHTNGYTF.

This clone was counted between two and nine times. The genes are TRBV4-2 and TRBJ1-1; D gene uncertain. Germline CDR1 reads LGHNA; CDR2 reads YNFKEQ. Trimming left V 0 bases short and J 2 bases short, with 10 bases between. This CDR3 comprises 15 residues. The chain's CDR3 is CASSQDYSRNTEAFF. The CDR3 coding sequence is TGTGCCAGCAGCCAAGATTACTCGCGCAACACTGAAGCTTTCTTT.

The rearrangement uses TRBV18 and TRBJ1-1, with D possibly being TRBD1 (5 bases). CDR1 is KGHSH, CDR2 LQKENI, per germline. Trimming took off 5 bases at V and 11 bases at J, with 18 bases between the two ends. The CDR3 sequence is 13 residues long. The CDR3 DNA reads as TGTGCCAGCTCAACGGGCCTCAGTGGGGGGGCTTTCTTT. This translates into CASSTGLSGGAFF.